This paragraph reports one T cell receptor beta chain. What it binds is unknown. Time point here: week 11, during vaccination. The vaccine gave 300 ug of a 20-mer mutant IDH1 peptide subcutaneously per dose. Germline loops: CDR1 ENHRY, CDR2 SYGVKD. The CDR3 totals 13 residues. Trimming took 11 bases from V and 1 from J, leaving 14 bases between them. The sample comes from a study of a mutant IDH1 vaccine in newly diagnosed glioma. Across the whole study: The patients were given eight vaccinations, one each in weeks 1, 3, 5, 7, 11, 15, 19 and 23. Vaccines were first given 4-6 weeks after radiotherapy alone, or with temozolomide cycles. There were approximately 60% males and around 40% females among treated patients, whose mean age was about 38 years. Study-wide results and limits: Changes in top peripheral clonotypes did not appear linked to pseudoprogression.

The data were produced by immunoSEQ multiplex PCR, yet TCRdb's version contains in-frame clones alone and is incomplete. The table lists about 120,000 clones, about 80% of them singletons. This rearrangement joins TRBV10-3 to TRBJ1-1; D gene uncertain. This specimen consisted of PBMCs, obtained from a glioma patient whose treatment included an IDH1 peptide vaccine. The TCR was taken from a man between 40 and 49 years old with glioma. The CDR3 DNA reads TGTGCCTCCCATTGGAGTAAGAACACTGAAGCTTTCTTT. Translation gives CASHWSKNTEAFF.